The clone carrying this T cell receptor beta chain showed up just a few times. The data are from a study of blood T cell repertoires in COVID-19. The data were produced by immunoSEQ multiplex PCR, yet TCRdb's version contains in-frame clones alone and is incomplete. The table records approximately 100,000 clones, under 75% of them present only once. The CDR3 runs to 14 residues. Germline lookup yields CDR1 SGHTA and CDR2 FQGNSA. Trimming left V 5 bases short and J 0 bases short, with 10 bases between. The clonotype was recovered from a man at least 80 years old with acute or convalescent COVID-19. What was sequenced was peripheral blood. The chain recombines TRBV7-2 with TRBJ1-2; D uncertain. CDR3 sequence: CASSPRLANYGYTF. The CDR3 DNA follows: TGTGCCAGCAGCCCGAGGTTAGCTAACTATGGCTACACCTTC.